This T cell receptor beta chain was recorded in a study of cytomegalovirus exposure and HLA in healthy donors. General study findings and limits: According to an earlier analysis, most TCR beta V segments yielded productive rearrangements about 90% or about 30% of the time. In a later analysis, a genetic analysis reported fewer productive-TCR N-insertions in an Asian-associated ancestry cluster than the cohort average. A later analysis showed that HLA-associated TCR beta chains had undergone more clonal expansion than equally common others.

Trimming removed 5 bases from V and 8 bases from J; junction bases left unmatched: 15. Germline CDR1 reads SGHRS; CDR2 reads YFSETQ. The length of the CDR3 is 16 residues. The PCR ran on 60 Vbeta and 13 Jbeta primers. Profiling relied on immunoSEQ multiplex PCR, and the TCRdb table lists in-frame clones only, not all of them. The profile shows some 100,000 clones, around 79% of them singletons. Of note for this clone: The antigen remains undetermined.

Sequences were obtained from PBMCs. The J gene is TRBJ2-3, the V gene TRBV5-1, with 9 bases that match TRBD1. The source of this sequence is a woman in her 70s in good health and CMV-seropositive. The CDR3 sequence: CASSFAPGQGPRTQYF. The CDR3 DNA reads TGCGCCAGCAGTTTCGCCCCCGGACAGGGGCCACGTACGCAGTATTTT.